The rows below give T cell receptor beta chains drawn from one sample of a study of Ad26.COV2.S vaccination and SARS-CoV-2 variants. Sequencing used immunoSEQ multiplex PCR; TCRdb keeps in-frame clones, though not all of them. The sample holds 300,000 to 350,000 clones, about 87% seen once. The sequences come from peripheral blood, collected in a trial of Ad26.COV2.S vaccine versus placebo. These receptors all come from a person between 18 and 65 years old who received the Ad26.COV2.S COVID-19 vaccine or a placebo. The CDR3 runs from the conserved cysteine through the conserved F or W. A D gene is named only where the DNA matches it firmly. Size values are once, few and many counts, or a class for expanded clones, and some rows have none.

DNA: TGTGCCAGCAGCGCTACTAGCGGAGAGACCCAGTACTTC
CDR3: CASSATSGETQYF
size: -
V: TRBV25-1
J: TRBJ2-5
D: TRBD2

DNA: TGTGCCAGCAGCCAAAGACAGGGGCAAACTGAAGCTTTCTTT
CDR3: CASSQRQGQTEAFF
size: -
V: TRBV6-4
J: TRBJ1-1
D: TRBD1

DNA: TGTGCCAGCAGCCCCGGGGAGGTGGGGGACACTGAAGCTTTCTTT
CDR3: CASSPGEVGDTEAFF
size: -
V: TRBV7-9
J: TRBJ1-1
D: -

DNA: TGCGCCAGCAGCCAAACAGAGAACACTGAAGCTTTCTTT
CDR3: CASSQTENTEAFF
size: -
V: TRBV4-3
J: TRBJ1-1
D: -

DNA: TGTGCCAGCTCACGCTTCAGACAGGACAATCAGCCCCAGCATTTT
CDR3: CASSRFRQDNQPQHF
size: -
V: TRBV18
J: TRBJ1-5
D: -

DNA: TGTGCCAGCCACCCGTGGACAGGGGGCGCTGGGGCCAACGTCCTGACTTTC
CDR3: CASHPWTGGAGANVLTF
size: -
V: TRBV19
J: TRBJ2-6
D: TRBD1

DNA: TGTGCCAGCAGACCTACTGGACAGATCAATGAAAAACTGTTTTTT
CDR3: CASRPTGQINEKLFF
size: once
V: TRBV6-6
J: TRBJ1-4
D: -

DNA: TGTGCCAGCAGCGGGCGGACAGGGGGAGGGCAGTACTTC
CDR3: CASSGRTGGGQYF
size: few
V: TRBV7-2
J: TRBJ2-7
D: TRBD1

DNA: TGTGCCAGCAGTTTATCGGGGACAGGGGGCGCGGGGAGCTCCTACGAGCAGTACTTC
CDR3: CASSLSGTGGAGSSYEQYF
size: -
V: TRBV27
J: TRBJ2-7
D: TRBD1

DNA: TGTGCCAGCGCGGAAGGGAGGCAGGAGACCCAGTACTTC
CDR3: CASAEGRQETQYF
size: -
V: TRBV5-6
J: TRBJ2-5
D: -

DNA: TGTGCCAGCAGCCTGTACGGGACTAATGAAAAACTGTTTTTT
CDR3: CASSLYGTNEKLFF
size: -
V: TRBV7-2
J: TRBJ1-4
D: -

DNA: TGTGCCTGGACGCAGGGTACCTCAACTAATGAAAAACTGTTTTTT
CDR3: CAWTQGTSTNEKLFF
size: -
V: TRBV30
J: TRBJ1-4
D: -

DNA: TGTGCCAGCAGCCAAGATCGGGCAGGGTTAGATACGCAGTATTTT
CDR3: CASSQDRAGLDTQYF
size: -
V: TRBV3-1/TRBV3-2
J: TRBJ2-3
D: -

DNA: TGTGCCAGCAGCGTAGGAGGGCAGAGCACAGATACGCAGTATTTT
CDR3: CASSVGGQSTDTQYF
size: -
V: TRBV9
J: TRBJ2-3
D: -

DNA: TGCGCCAGCAGCCAAGGTGACCGGGACGCGAACACCGGGGAGCTGTTTTTT
CDR3: CASSQGDRDANTGELFF
size: -
V: TRBV4-3
J: TRBJ2-2
D: -

DNA: TGTGCCAGCAGTTTATCAGGGTTTAACGAGCAGTACTTC
CDR3: CASSLSGFNEQYF
size: -
V: TRBV12-3/TRBV12-4
J: TRBJ2-7
D: -

DNA: TGTGCCAGCAGTGACAGATTTCAGGGCGAGCAGTACTTC
CDR3: CASSDRFQGEQYF
size: -
V: TRBV6-4
J: TRBJ2-7
D: -

DNA: TGTGCCAGCAGCGTAGTTCAGGGGCCGATCCCGGGAAGCACTGAAGCTTTCTTT
CDR3: CASSVVQGPIPGSTEAFF
size: -
V: TRBV9
J: TRBJ1-1
D: -

DNA: TGTGCCAGTAGCCCCAATAGTGCTAATGAAAAACTGTTTTTT
CDR3: CASSPNSANEKLFF
size: -
V: TRBV19
J: TRBJ1-4
D: -

DNA: TGTGCCAGCAACCTGGGACAGGGAAACACTGAAGCTTTCTTT
CDR3: CASNLGQGNTEAFF
size: -
V: TRBV7-3
J: TRBJ1-1
D: TRBD1

DNA: TGTGCCAGCAGTTTGACAGGGGGGGATGAGCAGTTCTTC
CDR3: CASSLTGGDEQFF
size: -
V: TRBV28
J: TRBJ2-1
D: TRBD1

DNA: TGTGCCAGCAGCTTGGCGGGGGCCACAGATACGCAGTATTTT
CDR3: CASSLAGATDTQYF
size: -
V: TRBV7-2
J: TRBJ2-3
D: -

DNA: TGTGCCAGCAGTTACTCGCAGTCTGGGGCCAACGTCCTGACTTTC
CDR3: CASSYSQSGANVLTF
size: many
V: TRBV6-2/TRBV6-3
J: TRBJ2-6
D: -

DNA: TGTGCCAGCAGTTTGGGACAGAATAATGAGCAGTTCTTC
CDR3: CASSLGQNNEQFF
size: once
V: TRBV27
J: TRBJ2-1
D: TRBD1

DNA: TGTGCCAGTAACCCTGACACGCTACAAGGTGAGCAGTTCTTC
CDR3: CASNPDTLQGEQFF
size: -
V: TRBV19
J: TRBJ2-1
D: -

DNA: TGTGCCAGCAGCACAAGAACAGGGGGCTTAACCTACAATGAGCAGTTCTTC
CDR3: CASSTRTGGLTYNEQFF
size: -
V: TRBV5-4
J: TRBJ2-1
D: TRBD1

DNA: TGTGCCAGCAGCCGAGGGGGTATTGAAGGGACCTATAATTCACCCCTCCACTTT
CDR3: CASSRGGIEGTYNSPLHF
size: -
V: TRBV6-6
J: TRBJ1-6
D: -

DNA: TGTGCCAGCAGCCACAGTCAGGGGCCCCAGCATTTT
CDR3: CASSHSQGPQHF
size: few
V: TRBV7-9
J: TRBJ1-5
D: -

DNA: TGTGCCAGCGGCCTAGCGGGAGACTACGAGCAGTACTTC
CDR3: CASGLAGDYEQYF
size: once
V: TRBV6-5
J: TRBJ2-7
D: TRBD2

DNA: TGTGCCAGCAGTCAAGGGACACCCTCCTACGAGCAGTACTTC
CDR3: CASSQGTPSYEQYF
size: few
V: TRBV27
J: TRBJ2-7
D: -

DNA: TGTGCCAGCAGCACCGGGGCGGCCCGGGCTAACTATGGCTACACCTTC
CDR3: CASSTGAARANYGYTF
size: -
V: TRBV9
J: TRBJ1-2
D: -

DNA: TGTGCCAGTAGTAAGCAACGGGCGGAAACCGGGGAGCTGTTTTTT
CDR3: CASSKQRAETGELFF
size: -
V: TRBV19
J: TRBJ2-2
D: -

DNA: TGTGCAAGTTGGGACAGGGAAGCTTTCTTT
CDR3: CASWDREAFF
size: -
V: TRBV12-2
J: TRBJ1-1
D: -

DNA: TGTGCCATCAGTATTGGGGGGCTCTCCTACGAGCAGTACTTC
CDR3: CAISIGGLSYEQYF
size: -
V: TRBV10-3
J: TRBJ2-7
D: -

DNA: TGTGCCAGTAGTCCCAATGGGGAGAACACTGAAGCTTTCTTT
CDR3: CASSPNGENTEAFF
size: few
V: TRBV19
J: TRBJ1-1
D: -

DNA: TGTGCCAGCAGCCAAGAAATTGGGACAGGGGCCTACGAGCAGTACTTC
CDR3: CASSQEIGTGAYEQYF
size: -
V: TRBV3-1/TRBV3-2
J: TRBJ2-7
D: TRBD1

DNA: TGTGCCAGCAGTTTACAGCCCCCAGTTCTCTATGGCTACACCTTC
CDR3: CASSLQPPVLYGYTF
size: -
V: TRBV27
J: TRBJ1-2
D: -

DNA: TGTGCCAGCAGCTTAGAATCCGGGGGCACTGAAGCTTTCTTT
CDR3: CASSLESGGTEAFF
size: -
V: TRBV7-9
J: TRBJ1-1
D: -

DNA: TGTGCCAGCAGCTTTAGGGGGTTGGGGACAGATACGCAGTATTTT
CDR3: CASSFRGLGTDTQYF
size: -
V: TRBV7-2
J: TRBJ2-3
D: -

DNA: TGTGCCAGCAGCGAAACTGAGGGGTCTGGAAACACCATATATTTT
CDR3: CASSETEGSGNTIYF
size: -
V: TRBV7-3
J: TRBJ1-3
D: -

DNA: TGCAGCGTCGCCCGTCAGGACAGGGCCCCAGGGGAGTACTTC
CDR3: CSVARQDRAPGEYF
size: -
V: TRBV29-1
J: TRBJ2-4
D: TRBD1